The 21 T cell receptor beta chains below were found in one sample sequenced in a study of spatial heterogeneity in lung cancer. The time point: sample taken at primary tumor resection. Whole RNA came from tumor, nontumor lung or frozen PBMC and was sequenced without being sorted. TCRdb used MiXCR to reprocess the 5' RACE reads, holding one entry per CDR3 protein. The top ten hold more than 20% of the sample, which has tens of thousands of distinct CDR3 sequences, 5.2% seen once. The input for sequencing was PBMCs, taken at surgery. Receptors originate from a female donor with early-stage non-small cell lung cancer.

This clonotype was seen a handful of times. The rearrangement links TRBV4-2 to TRBJ1-4; D may be TRBD1 (5 bases). Between the trimmed V and J ends, which lost 0 bases and 13 bases, there was a span of 12 bases. CDR1 and CDR2 (germline): LGHNA, YNFKEQ. There are 13 residues in the CDR3. This CDR3 is CASSQDRAGTLFF. For the CDR3, the DNA is TGTGCCAGCAGCCAAGATCGTGCGGGGACACTGTTTTTT.

This clonotype was found many times. J is TRBJ1-1 and V is TRBV21-1. TRBV21-1 is assigned pseudogene status. This CDR3 region has 16 residues. For the CDR3, the DNA is TGTGCCAGCAGCATTCGGTTCCGCCGCAGCTTCACTGAAGCTTTCTTT. As protein: CASSIRFRRSFTEAFF.

This clonotype was observed a handful of times. The chain is built from TRBV7-2 and TRBJ2-3, with 12 bases aligning to TRBD2. V dropped 1 base and J dropped 2; count of bases not matched to a gene: 7. This CDR3 has 18 amino acids. Germline CDR1 reads SGHTA; CDR2 reads FQGNSA. The CDR3, as DNA: TGTGCCAGCAGCTTAGGCCGACTAGCGGGGGCCCCCACAGATACGCAGTATTTT. Encoded protein: CASSLGRLAGAPTDTQYF.

Many counts were recorded for this clonotype. This sequence joins TRBV28 and TRBJ2-3, with 8 positions matching TRBD1. The CDR3 sequence is 19 residues long. CDR1 MDHEN and CDR2 SYDVKM come from the germline V gene. Trimming took 4 bases from V and 0 from J; bases not matched to a gene: 15. Here the CDR3 DNA reads TGTGCCAGCAGTTCTTTTACCGGGACAGGAGGAGGAAGCACAGATACGCAGTATTTT. It translates to CASSSFTGTGGGSTDTQYF.

This clonotype was seen more than once but under ten times. This chain connects TRBV30 to TRBJ2-2; 7 bases match TRBD1. CDR1 and CDR2 from the germline V gene are GTSNPN and SVGIG (reference sequence). Losses at the gene ends were 4 bases for V and 4 bases for J; bases not matched to a gene: 3. The CDR3 runs 13 residues. CDR3 DNA: TGTGCCTGGAACAGGGGCCGCACCGGGGAGCTGTTTTTT. This sequence encodes CAWNRGRTGELFF.

This clonotype was counted many times. The chain recombines TRBV20-1 with TRBJ2-6; D might be TRBD1 (5 bases). Germline assignment: CDR1 DFQATT and CDR2 SNEGSKA (reference sequence). This CDR3 is 14 amino acids long. CDR3 coding DNA: TGCGCCTCAAGGACAACCCCCGGGGCCAACGTCCTGACTTTC. Protein sequence: CASRTTPGANVLTF.

In this sample, this clonotype turned up many times. This chain links TRBV7-3 with TRBJ2-6; D is perhaps TRBD1 or TRBD2 (5 bases each). The CDR3 is 17 residues long. With 1 base removed from V and 4 bases from J, the gap between germline ends came to 14 bases. Germline V gene sequence: CDR1 SGHTA, CDR2 FQGTGA. The CDR3 coding sequence is TGTGCCAGCAGCTTAAGGGGTTCGGGGCCCGGGGCCAACGTCCTGACTTTC. It yields the protein CASSLRGSGPGANVLTF.

This clonotype was seen ten or more times. V gene TRBV7-3 combines with J gene TRBJ2-5; no definite D call. Germline lookup yields CDR1 SGHTA and CDR2 FQGTGA. The V end was cut by 2 bases, the J end by 6 bases, with 10 bases between. The CDR3 consists of 13 residues. The CDR3 sequence: CASSLGAGQTQYF. CDR3 nucleotide sequence: TGTGCCAGCAGCTTAGGCGCCGGGCAGACCCAGTACTTC.

This clonotype was seen at least ten times. This chain joins TRBV4-3 and TRBJ2-7; TRBD2 matches at 7 bases. Germline V gene lookup returns CDR1 LGHNA and CDR2 YSLEER. The V segment lost 1 base and the J segment 6 bases; nucleotides outside the gene matches: 6. The CDR3 sequence is 14 residues long. The CDR3 here is CASSQGTSTLEQYF. The CDR3 nucleotides are TGCGCCAGCAGCCAAGGGACTAGTACTCTCGAGCAGTACTTC.

This clonotype came up once. V and J are TRBV7-2 and TRBJ1-1; D ambiguous. Per germline, CDR1 SGHTA and CDR2 FQGNSA. Deletions cut 1 base from V and 3 bases from J, with 12 bases between. CDR3 length equals 15 residues. The CDR3 spells CASSLDGSQDTEAFF. CDR3 nucleotides: TGTGCCAGCAGCTTAGATGGCAGTCAGGACACTGAAGCTTTCTTT.

This clonotype came up many times. V usage is TRBV7-9 and J usage is TRBJ2-7, with D perhaps being TRBD1 or TRBD2 (7 bases each). This CDR3 has 17 residues. Deletions cut 6 bases from V and 2 bases from J, with 23 bases between. Germline CDR1 is SEHNR and CDR2 is FQNEAQ (reference sequence). CDR3 sequence (DNA): TGTGCCAGCAGTGGGAGGGTGAGGACAGGAGGGACCTACGAGCAGTACTTC. This translates into CASSGRVRTGGTYEQYF.

J is TRBJ1-1 and V is TRBV4-3; tentative D call: TRBD1 (6 bases). Trimming took off 1 base at V and 6 bases at J, with 18 bases between the two ends. CDR1 LGHNA and CDR2 YSLEER come from the germline V gene. The CDR3 spans 16 residues. The CDR3 loop reads CASSQAVGRGSAEAFF. CDR3 coding DNA: TGCGCCAGCAGCCAAGCGGTCGGCAGGGGTTCAGCTGAAGCTTTCTTT.

This clonotype was seen repeatedly, ten times or more. In nucleotides, the CDR3 is TGTGCCAGCAGCCTAAGACTAGCGGGGGCCCTACAAGAGACCCAGTACTTC. Translated, it gives CASSLRLAGALQETQYF. This chain uses TRBV5-4 with TRBJ2-5; 12 nucleotides line up with TRBD2. The V gene's germline CDR1 is SGHNT and CDR2 YYREEE (reference sequence). The CDR3 has 17 residues. Trimming removed 4 bases from V and 2 bases from J; junction bases left unmatched: 9.

This clonotype has just a few counts. Here the CDR3 DNA reads TGTGCCAGCAGCCAAGATATGGGGGAAGCTTTCTTT. This gives the protein CASSQDMGEAFF. The chain employs TRBV3-1 and TRBJ1-1; D gene uncertain. CDR3 length: 12 amino acids. Germline-derived CDR1 and CDR2 are LGHDT and YNNKEL (reference sequence). The V end was cut by 0 bases, the J end by 8 bases, with 7 bases between. The whole variable domain, filled in from reference TRBV3-1 and TRBJ1-1, reads DTAVSQTPKYLVTQMGNDKSIKCEQNLGHDTMYWYKQDSKKFLKIMFSYNNKELIINETVPNRFSPKSPDKAHLNLHINSLELGDSAVYFCASSQDMGEAFFGQGTRLTVV.

This clonotype was observed a few times. This rearrangement joins TRBV5-4 to TRBJ2-5; 7 nucleotides line up with TRBD2. V lost 6 bases to trimming and J lost 2 bases; unmatched junction nucleotides: 10. Germline CDR1 SGHNT, CDR2 YYREEE (reference sequence). This CDR3 spans 15 amino acids. The CDR3 protein is CASKMGLGLQETQYF. CDR3 DNA sequence: TGTGCCAGCAAAATGGGGCTGGGACTACAAGAGACCCAGTACTTC.

Many counts were recorded for this clonotype. The chain employs TRBV27 and TRBJ1-4; D remains unclear. The V and J ends lost 5 bases and 7 bases respectively, with 14 bases between them. CDR1 is MNHEY and CDR2 is SMNVEV in the germline V gene (reference sequence). CDR3 size: 14 residues. The CDR3 DNA sequence: TGTGCCAGCAGTCCCCCGGGGAGGACTGAAAAACTGTTTTTT. This sequence encodes CASSPPGRTEKLFF.

This clonotype was observed many times. V and J are TRBV9 and TRBJ2-3, with D unresolved. V dropped 0 bases and J dropped 5 bases, with 16 bases sitting between them. The germline CDR1 and CDR2 sequences are SGDLS and YYNGEE. There are 16 residues in the CDR3. The CDR3 loop is CASSVGEPNPRDTQYF. For the CDR3, the DNA is TGTGCCAGCAGCGTAGGTGAGCCAAATCCCAGAGATACGCAGTATTTT.

The rearrangement joins TRBV6-1 to TRBJ2-5, with 10 nucleotides matching TRBD2. The CDR3 has 16 amino acids. With V trimmed by 4 bases and J by 3 bases, 8 bases remained unmatched. Germline loops: CDR1 MNHNS, CDR2 SASEGT. The CDR3 nucleotides read TGTGCCAGCAGTGTAGGAGGGGGGACTAGCGAAGAGACCCAGTACTTC. As protein: CASSVGGGTSEETQYF.

This clonotype was recorded many times. V usage is TRBV6-1 and J usage is TRBJ2-3; 12 nucleotides line up with TRBD2. From germline, CDR1 is MNHNS and CDR2 SASEGT. This CDR3 contains 20 residues. The J segment lost 4 bases and the V segment lost 1 base, leaving 15 bases of the junction unmatched. In nucleotides, the CDR3 is TGTGCCAGCAGTGAAGGCGCGCTAGCGGGGGGGGTGGTGGTGGCAGATACGCAGTATTTT. It specifies CASSEGALAGGVVVADTQYF.

This clonotype was detected a few times. The CDR3 protein is CASSQGATPRTSEDTQYF. The CDR3 bases are TGCGCCAGCAGCCAAGGGGCCACCCCCCGGACTAGCGAAGATACGCAGTATTTT. The chain links TRBV4-1 to TRBJ2-3; 9 bases are a match to TRBD2. The CDR3 runs 18 residues. CDR1 is MGHRA and CDR2 is YSYEKL in the germline V gene. Trimming cost V 1 base and J 5 bases; bases outside gene matches: 13.

This clonotype appeared many times. The chain joins TRBV13 to TRBJ2-7; D gene ambiguous. Looked up from germline, CDR1 is PRHDT and CDR2 is FYEKMQ (reference sequence). This CDR3 spans 13 amino acids. V dropped 5 bases and J dropped 7 bases, with 15 bases sitting between them. The CDR3 nucleotides are TGTGCCAGCAGCGATAGTGATCCCAAGGAGCAGTACTTC. Encoded protein: CASSDSDPKEQYF.